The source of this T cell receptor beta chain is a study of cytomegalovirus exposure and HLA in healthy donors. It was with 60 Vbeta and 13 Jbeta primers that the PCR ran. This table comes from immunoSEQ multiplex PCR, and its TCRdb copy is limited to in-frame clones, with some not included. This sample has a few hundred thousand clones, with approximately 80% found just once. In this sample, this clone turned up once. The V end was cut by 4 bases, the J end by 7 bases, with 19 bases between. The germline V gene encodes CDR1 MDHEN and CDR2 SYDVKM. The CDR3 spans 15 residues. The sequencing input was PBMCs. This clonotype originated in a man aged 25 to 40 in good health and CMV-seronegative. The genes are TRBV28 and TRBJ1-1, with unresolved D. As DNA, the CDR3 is TGTGCCAGCAGTTGGCCTGAGCCCGAACGGGGTGAAGCTTTCTTT. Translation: CASSWPEPERGEAFF.